This TCR beta chain was sequenced during a study of blood T cell repertoires in COVID-19. Study background: Sites across the United States, Italy and Spain contributed samples from acute and convalescent COVID-19. From T cells, B-cell-depleted T cells, or PBMCs came the material, which was cDNA or gDNA.

Methods used by the authors: How many nucleated cells were present was estimated from reference gene primer amplification. Clones were sequenced by immunoSEQ multiplex PCR, and TCRdb holds only the in-frame ones, with some missing. V, J and clone size are those of that table, while D and trimming were read from the DNA. The sample records approximately 130,000 clones, roughly four fifths being singletons. The CDR3 consists of 15 residues. With V trimmed by 3 bases and J by 5 bases, 9 bases remained unmatched. Germline CDR1 is MNHEY and CDR2 is SMNVEV (reference sequence). Sequenced input: peripheral blood. The receptor's source is a human donor in a cohort sampled during active COVID-19. The chain carries TRBV27 and TRBJ1-2; TRBD1 matches at 7 bases. The DNA for the CDR3 is TGTGCCAGCAGTTTCTGGGCTGACAGGGCATATGGCTACACCTTC. Translating it yields CASSFWADRAYGYTF.